The 28 T cell receptor beta chains listed next were all sequenced from one sample in a study of blood T cell repertoires in COVID-19 (dated by TCRdb to between 2020 and 2021). Receptors were amplified or captured by the immunoSEQ multiplex PCR assay. Not all clones reach the TCRdb copy of this immuneACCESS table, which keeps in-frame sequences only. Checked studies attribute under half of the gap to unresolved V genes and leave the rest unexplained. This sample lists 65,000 to 75,000 clones; roughly 80% were detected once. Of the sample, about 5% is held by the ten largest clones. The sequenced sample was peripheral blood. Source of these receptors: a woman aged 55-70 years with acute or convalescent COVID-19.

This sequence joins TRBV5-1 and TRBJ1-4; TRBD1 aligns across 8 bases. CDR1 is SGHRS, CDR2 YFSETQ, per germline. The CDR3 totals 15 residues. The ends lost 4 bases at V and 6 bases at J; junction bases unmatched: 8. DNA for the CDR3: TGCGCCAGCAGCCTGGGACAGGTCGCACATGAAAAACTGTTTTTT. Amino acids: CASSLGQVAHEKLFF.

The genes are TRBV7-9 and TRBJ1-2, with 7 positions matching TRBD1. Per the germline V gene, CDR1 is SEHNR and CDR2 is FQNEAQ (reference sequence). V gave up 5 bases and J gave up 7 bases; unmatched junction bases: 7. The CDR3 has 13 amino acids. The CDR3 reads CASSSTGAGGYTF. In nucleotides, the CDR3 is TGTGCCAGCAGCAGCACAGGGGCGGGTGGCTACACCTTC.

The chain carries TRBV2 and TRBJ1-1; D is possibly TRBD1 (6 bases). V was pared by 10 bases and J by 1 base, with 16 bases between. The CDR3 runs 14 residues. The V gene's germline CDR1 is SNHLY and CDR2 FYNNEI. The DNA for the CDR3 is TGTGCCACTTCACAGGGCTTGTCGAACACTGAAGCTTTCTTT. It encodes CATSQGLSNTEAFF.

The chain has TRBV12-3 or TRBV12-4 and TRBJ2-3; D is uncertain. The CDR3 length is 13 residues. With 5 bases removed from V and 2 bases from J, the gap between germline ends came to 8 bases. CDR3: CASSHDFTDTQYF. The CDR3, as DNA: TGTGCCAGCAGTCACGACTTCACAGATACGCAGTATTTT.

The rearrangement links TRBV7-3 to TRBJ2-3, with D perhaps matching TRBD1 (6 bases). Germline V gene sequence: CDR1 SGHTA, CDR2 FQGTGA. The CDR3 spans 13 residues. Between the trimmed V and J ends, which lost 8 bases and 1 base, there was a span of 10 bases. The CDR3 region has the DNA TGTGCCAGCGGACAGCCCGGCACAGATACGCAGTATTTT. This sequence encodes CASGQPGTDTQYF.

This chain uses TRBV6-5 with TRBJ1-1, with 7 positions matching TRBD1. Germline CDR1 is MNHEY and CDR2 is SVGAGI. The CDR3 sequence is 13 residues long. Germline trimming cut 6 bases from V and 11 bases from J; bases unmatched to any gene: 12. CDR3 nucleotides: TGTGCCAGCAGCCTAGGGACAGTTGTCGAGGCTTTCTTT. Its protein product is CASSLGTVVEAFF.

This sequence joins TRBV6-5 and TRBJ1-1; D may be TRBD1 (5 bases). There are 15 residues in the CDR3. V lost 7 bases to trimming and J lost 0 bases, with 15 bases between them. Germline V gives CDR1 MNHEY, CDR2 SVGAGI. Here the CDR3 reads CASKRQIQVNTEAFF. CDR3 DNA: TGTGCCAGCAAGAGACAGATCCAGGTGAACACTGAAGCTTTCTTT.

The chain's CDR3 is CASSSTMVKNYGYTF. The CDR3 nucleotides read TGTGCCAGCAGTTCCACAATGGTAAAGAACTATGGCTACACCTTC. The genes are TRBV6-5 and TRBJ1-2; the D is unclear. Germline V CDR1 and CDR2: MNHEY, SVGAGI. Deletions cut 4 bases from V and 2 bases from J, with 14 bases between. The CDR3 is 15 residues long.

This clone has just one count. This chain uses TRBV7-3 with TRBJ2-1; TRBD1 aligns across 9 bases. V was clipped by 4 bases and J by 8 bases; unmatched bases: 9. This CDR3 is built from 15 residues. Germline values: CDR1 SGHTA, CDR2 FQGTGA. The CDR3 nucleotides are TGTGCCAGCAGCTCGGACACCGGGACAGGGTATGAGCAGTTCTTC. Protein sequence: CASSSDTGTGYEQFF.

CDR3 nucleotides: TGCGCCAGCAGCTTGGGGGGCCGAAGTAATGAAAAACTGTTTTTT. This sequence encodes CASSLGGRSNEKLFF. The V gene is TRBV5-1, the J gene TRBJ1-4; tentative D call: TRBD1 (5 bases). V lost 0 bases and J 4 bases, leaving 10 bases between the germline ends. Germline CDR1 SGHRS, CDR2 YFSETQ. The CDR3 has 15 residues.

CDR3 residues: CASSLSVSDTQYF. The CDR3, as DNA: TGTGCCAGCAGCCTCAGCGTCTCGGATACGCAGTATTTT. The chain has TRBV9 and TRBJ2-3; the D is unclear. Between the trimmed V and J ends, which lost 4 bases and 6 bases, there was a span of 12 bases. Looked up from germline, CDR1 is SGDLS and CDR2 is YYNGEE. CDR3 length: 13 amino acids. Using reference TRBV9 and TRBJ2-3 for the parts outside the CDR3, the full variable domain is DSGVTQTPKHLITATGQRVTLRCSPRSGDLSVYWYQQSLDQGLQFLIQYYNGEERAKGNILERFSAQQFPDLHSELNLSSLELGDSALYFCASSLSVSDTQYFGPGTRLTVL.

The chain couples TRBV9 to TRBJ2-2, with D possibly TRBD1 on 6 matching bases. Trimming pared 4 bases from V and 1 base from J, leaving 11 bases between. The CDR3 runs 15 residues. Per germline, CDR1 SGDLS and CDR2 YYNGEE. The DNA for the CDR3 is TGTGCCAGCAGCCTGTCGACAGGGAACACCGGGGAGCTGTTTTTT. Protein: CASSLSTGNTGELFF. Looking up the rest from reference TRBV9 and TRBJ2-2 gives the full variable domain: DSGVTQTPKHLITATGQRVTLRCSPRSGDLSVYWYQQSLDQGLQFLIQYYNGEERAKGNILERFSAQQFPDLHSELNLSSLELGDSALYFCASSLSTGNTGELFFGEGSRLTVL.

This chain joins TRBV3-1 (or the pseudogene TRBV3-2) and TRBJ1-5, with D perhaps TRBD1 (5 bases). CDR1 is LGHDT and CDR2 is YNNKEL in the germline V gene (reference sequence). The V end lost 2 bases, the J end lost 1 base, and 9 bases lay between the germline ends. This CDR3 spans 15 amino acids. CDR3 DNA sequence: TGTGCCAGCAGCCAATCGGGGGGGAGCAATCAGCCCCAGCATTTT. Encoded protein: CASSQSGGSNQPQHF.

This rearrangement joins TRBV2 to TRBJ2-3, with 8 bases fitting TRBD2. V trimming: 7 bases; J trimming: 5 bases; junction bases outside the gene matches: 14. Per germline, CDR1 SNHLY and CDR2 FYNNEI. The CDR3 covers 16 residues. The CDR3 coding sequence is TGTGCCAGCAAGGAGGCGGGGGGACGTTGGGGAGATACGCAGTATTTT. It codes for CASKEAGGRWGDTQYF.

With respect to this clone: An end of the junction differs from the germline gene, which may be a read error. Within the sample, other DNA sequences also encode this same CDR3. The CDR3 protein is CASSFRDSNQPQHF. CDR3 DNA: TGTGCCAGTAGTTTCCGGGACAGCAATCAGCCTCAGCATTTT. The chain couples TRBV19 to TRBJ1-5; 7 nucleotides line up with TRBD1. This CDR3 region has 14 residues. Germline lookup yields CDR1 LNHDA and CDR2 SQIVND (reference sequence). Looking up the rest from reference TRBV19 and TRBJ1-5 gives the full variable domain: DGGITQSPKYLFRKEGQNVTLSCEQNLNHDAMYWYRQDPGQGLRLIYYSQIVNDFQKGDIAEGYSVSREKKESFPLTVTSAQKNPTAFYLCASSFRDSNQPQHFGDGTRLSIL.

This rearrangement joins TRBV27 to TRBJ2-3; 8 nucleotides align to TRBD1. V was clipped by 7 bases and J by 3 bases; unmatched bases: 6. CDR3 size: 14 residues. The germline gives CDR1 MNHEY, CDR2 SMNVEV (reference sequence). The CDR3 is CASTKDRATDTQYF. The CDR3 DNA is TGTGCCAGCACCAAGGACAGGGCGACAGATACGCAGTATTTT.

V gene TRBV27 combines with J gene TRBJ1-6; a weak D match, TRBD1 (6 bases). This CDR3 region has 15 residues. The V gene lost 5 bases and the J gene lost 7 bases, with 15 bases spanning the gap. Germline V gene data show CDR1 as MNHEY and CDR2 as SMNVEV (reference sequence). CDR3 DNA: TGTGCCAGCAGTCGCTTAGGACAGAGCAATTCACCCCTCCACTTT. This gives the protein CASSRLGQSNSPLHF.

The V and J genes are TRBV9 and TRBJ2-7, with 12 bases that match TRBD2. Germline CDR1 SGDLS, CDR2 YYNGEE. The J segment lost 0 bases and the V segment lost 0 bases, leaving 7 bases of the junction unmatched. This CDR3 comprises 18 residues. The CDR3: CASSVGASGGAYSYEQYF. The CDR3 nucleotides are TGTGCCAGCAGCGTAGGAGCTAGCGGGGGGGCCTACTCCTACGAGCAGTACTTC.

This sequence joins TRBV5-1 and TRBJ2-1; a weak D match, TRBD2 (5 bases). This CDR3 has 15 amino acids. The germline V and J ends were trimmed by 0 bases and 1 base, with 8 bases remaining between them. Germline lookup yields CDR1 SGHRS and CDR2 YFSETQ. Here the CDR3 DNA reads TGCGCCAGCAGCTTGGAAGGACTTTCCTACAATGAGCAGTTCTTC. Its protein product is CASSLEGLSYNEQFF.

This chain joins TRBV13 and TRBJ2-3; TRBD2 might be the D (5 bases). Per germline, CDR1 PRHDT and CDR2 FYEKMQ (reference sequence). The CDR3 loop spans 16 amino acids. The V and J ends lost 6 bases and 2 bases respectively, with 18 bases between them. This CDR3 is CASSLRGFGHTDTQYF. The CDR3 nucleotides read TGTGCCAGCAGTCTTCGGGGATTTGGCCACACAGATACGCAGTATTTT.

The chain links TRBV11-2 to TRBJ2-5; the match to TRBD1 covers 11 bases. Germline loops: CDR1 SGHAT, CDR2 FQNNGV. The CDR3 runs 15 residues. J was trimmed by 5 bases and V by 0 bases; bases with no gene match: 2. DNA for the CDR3: TGTGCCAGCAGCTTAGATGGGGACAGGGGGGAGACCCAGTACTTC. Protein: CASSLDGDRGETQYF.

The chain joins TRBV2 to TRBJ1-2; D gene ambiguous. The CDR3 extends over 12 amino acids. Germline loops: CDR1 SNHLY, CDR2 FYNNEI. V lost 5 bases and J 8 bases, leaving 12 bases between the germline ends. CDR3 in amino acids: CASSPQLFGYTF. In nucleotides, the CDR3 is TGTGCCAGCAGTCCTCAGTTATTCGGCTACACCTTC.

This clone has just a few counts. J is TRBJ2-4 and V is TRBV3-1 (or the pseudogene TRBV3-2), with TRBD1 matching 9 bases. The CDR3 totals 18 residues. The germline V gene has CDR1 LGHDT and CDR2 YNNKEL (reference sequence). V lost 2 bases, J lost 2 bases, and 10 bases stayed unmatched. CDR3 loop: CASSQTPTGGRTKNIQYF. In DNA form, the CDR3 reads TGTGCCAGCAGCCAAACCCCAACAGGGGGCAGAACCAAAAACATTCAGTACTTC.

The J gene is TRBJ2-2, the V gene TRBV11-3; TRBD2 agrees at 8 bases. The trim removed 0 bases at V and 3 bases at J, leaving 0 bases unmatched. The CDR3 extends over 15 amino acids. Germline V gives CDR1 SGHNT, CDR2 YENEEA. DNA for the CDR3: TGTGCCAGCAGCTTAGACGGGGGGGACACCGGGGAGCTGTTTTTT. Protein: CASSLDGGDTGELFF. The full variable domain, in which reference TRBV11-3 and TRBJ2-2 provide the parts outside the CDR3, is EAGVVQSPRYKIIEKKQPVAFWCNPISGHNTLYWYLQNLGQGPELLIRYENEEAVDDSQLPKDRFSAERLKGVDSTLKIQPAELGDSAVYLCASSLDGGDTGELFFGEGSRLTVL.

The CDR3 DNA follows: TGTGCCAGTAAGGGAACAGGGTCAATTTATGGCTACACCTTC. It codes for CASKGTGSIYGYTF. The rearrangement links TRBV19 to TRBJ1-2; tentative D call: TRBD1 (6 bases). V lost 7 bases to trimming and J lost 5 bases, with 17 bases between them. Germline V gene lookup returns CDR1 LNHDA and CDR2 SQIVND (reference sequence). The CDR3 extends over 14 amino acids.

The gene calls are TRBV15 and TRBJ2-3; D is unclear. Trimming pared 5 bases from V and 2 bases from J, leaving 11 bases between. The germline gives CDR1 LNHNV, CDR2 YYDKDF (reference sequence). This CDR3 comprises 14 residues. As DNA, the CDR3 is TGTGCCACCAGCTCTCTTCAGATCACAGATACGCAGTATTTT. Translation: CATSSLQITDTQYF.

There are a few counts of this clone. V is TRBV11-2 and J is TRBJ2-4; TRBD1 aligns across 8 bases. Losses at the gene ends were 5 bases for V and 0 bases for J; bases not matched to a gene: 6. The germline V gene has CDR1 SGHAT and CDR2 FQNNGV. This CDR3 is built from 16 residues. CDR3 sequence: CASSRTGTGAKNIQYF. CDR3 nucleotide sequence: TGTGCCAGCAGCCGGACAGGGACGGGAGCCAAAAACATTCAGTACTTC.

Only a few counts were recorded for this clone. The CDR3 DNA sequence: TGTGCCAGCAGTCTTTACACAGATACGCAGTATTTT. It is translated as CASSLYTDTQYF. V is TRBV12-3 or TRBV12-4 and J is TRBJ2-3; no clear D gene. V shed 5 bases and J shed 2 bases, with 5 bases lying between them. The CDR3 is 12 residues long.